The 18 T cell receptor beta chains in this list originate from one sample, sequenced in a study of OX40 agonist ivuxolimab in advanced cancers. Only in-frame clones appear in the TCRdb table, and some are missing; sequencing was by immunoSEQ multiplex PCR. The sample records some 58,000 clones, roughly nine tenths being singletons. Sequenced material: CD4+ or CD8+ T cells sorted from blood, taken in a trial of the OX40 agonist ivuxolimab. The receptors were gathered from an adult with an advanced solid tumor such as melanoma, head and neck, liver or kidney cancer.

The chain is built from TRBV30 and TRBJ2-7; 7 bases agree with TRBD2. This CDR3 spans 12 amino acids. From germline, CDR1 is GTSNPN and CDR2 SVGIG (reference sequence). Trimming cost V 5 bases and J 4 bases; bases outside gene matches: 5. CDR3 sequence reads: CAWGREFYEQYF. CDR3 bases: TGTGCCTGGGGGCGGGAGTTTTACGAGCAGTACTTC.

This sequence joins TRBV10-2 and TRBJ2-1; no firm D call. Germline-derived CDR1 and CDR2 are WSHSY and SAAADI. The CDR3 extends over 11 amino acids. With 2 bases removed from V and 7 bases from J, the gap between germline ends came to 3 bases. The CDR3 loop is CASSEGNEQFF. The CDR3 DNA follows: TGCGCCAGCAGTGAGGGGAATGAGCAGTTCTTC.

CDR3 sequence: CASSSGQGGSIQYF. In DNA, the CDR3 is TGCGCCAGCAGCTCGGGACAGGGAGGGAGCATTCAGTACTTC. This chain connects TRBV5-1 to TRBJ2-4, with 9 bases identical to TRBD1. This CDR3 spans 14 amino acids. Germline trimming cut 3 bases from V and 9 bases from J; bases unmatched to any gene: 7. Germline values: CDR1 SGHRS, CDR2 YFSETQ.

This sequence joins TRBV28 and TRBJ2-1; 11 bases agree with TRBD2. The CDR3 extends over 15 amino acids. Trimming removed 5 bases from V and 3 bases from J; junction bases left unmatched: 3. Germline V gene data show CDR1 as MDHEN and CDR2 as SYDVKM. CDR3 sequence (DNA): TGTGCCAGCAGTCTTCTAGCGGGAGGCTACAATGAGCAGTTCTTC. Amino acids: CASSLLAGGYNEQFF.

This chain connects TRBV7-2 to TRBJ2-2, with unresolved D. Trimming took off 1 base at V and 5 bases at J, with 11 bases between the two ends. CDR1 is SGHTA, CDR2 FQGNSA, per germline. The CDR3 has 15 amino acids. For the CDR3, the DNA is TGTGCCAGCAGCTTAGTATCTAGTACGACCGGGGAGCTGTTTTTT. This translates into CASSLVSSTTGELFF. The variable domain in full, completed from reference TRBV7-2 and TRBJ2-2, reads GAGVSQSPSNKVTEKGKDVELRCDPISGHTALYWYRQSLGQGLEFLIYFQGNSAPDKSGLPSDRFSAERTGGSVSTLTIQRTQQEDSAVYLCASSLVSSTTGELFFGEGSRLTVL.

The chain carries TRBV27 and TRBJ2-1; a weak D match, TRBD2 (5 bases). The V gene lost 0 bases and the J gene lost 0 bases, with 9 bases spanning the gap. The CDR3 runs to 16 residues. From germline, CDR1 is MNHEY and CDR2 SMNVEV (reference sequence). In DNA, the CDR3 is TGTGCCAGCAGTTTATCGCGGGTGAGCTCCTACAATGAGCAGTTCTTC. Translated: CASSLSRVSSYNEQFF.

V usage is TRBV15 and J usage is TRBJ1-2; TRBD1 is a possible D gene (6 bases). This CDR3 is 16 amino acids long. Trimming left V 0 bases short and J 2 bases short, with 13 bases between. CDR1 and CDR2 from the germline V gene are LNHNV and YYDKDF (reference sequence). The CDR3 sequence is CATSRDTLDRNYGYTF. The CDR3 bases are TGTGCCACCAGCAGAGATACCCTAGACAGGAACTATGGCTACACCTTC.

The chain links TRBV19 to TRBJ1-5, with no clear D. The CDR3 is 14 amino acids. Trimming shortened V by 4 bases and J by 0 bases, and 7 bases separated the two germline ends. Germline V gene lookup returns CDR1 LNHDA and CDR2 SQIVND (reference sequence). This CDR3 is CASSTLNSNQPQHF. CDR3 sequence (DNA): TGTGCCAGTAGTACCCTAAATAGCAATCAGCCCCAGCATTTT.

The chain couples TRBV21-1 to TRBJ2-5; no check of the table's D call, TRBD2, against the DNA was made. TRBV21-1 is a pseudogene segment. The CDR3 contains 16 residues. CDR3 sequence: CASSFSFGTQPGTQYF. The DNA for the CDR3 is TGTGCCAGCAGCTTCAGTTTCGGTACCCAACCGGGGACCCAGTACTTC.

The chain is built from TRBV9 and TRBJ2-3; D is perhaps TRBD1 (6 bases). The germline V gene encodes CDR1 SGDLS and CDR2 YYNGEE. Trimming left V 4 bases short and J 0 bases short, with 12 bases between. The CDR3 sequence is 15 residues long. Written as DNA, the CDR3 is TGTGCCAGCAGCAGGGTGGGGGCCAGCACAGATACGCAGTATTTT. This gives the protein CASSRVGASTDTQYF.

This chain connects TRBV10-3 to TRBJ2-1; 14 nucleotides agree with TRBD2. This CDR3 is built from 15 residues. The junction had 4 bases not matched to a gene; V was cut back by 5 bases and J by 7 bases. CDR1 ENHRY and CDR2 SYGVKD come from the germline V gene. CDR3 DNA sequence: TGTGCCATCAGTAGGGGACTAGCGGGAGAGAATGAGCAGTTCTTC. Residues: CAISRGLAGENEQFF.

V is TRBV5-6 and J is TRBJ2-7, with D uncertain. The germline gives CDR1 SGHDT, CDR2 YYEEEE. The CDR3 spans 12 residues. Trimming took 2 bases from V and 5 from J, leaving 8 bases between them. The CDR3 region is CASSFGVHEQYF. CDR3 DNA: TGTGCCAGCAGCTTTGGGGTCCACGAGCAGTACTTC.

V and J are TRBV9 and TRBJ2-1, with 9 positions matching TRBD2. From germline, CDR1 is SGDLS and CDR2 YYNGEE. V dropped 0 bases and J dropped 6; count of bases not matched to a gene: 7. The CDR3 is made up of 16 amino acids. The CDR3 nucleotides read TGTGCCAGCAGCGTAGAGACTAGCGGTTTGTCCAATGAGCAGTTCTTC. This codes for CASSVETSGLSNEQFF. The complete variable domain, with remaining parts taken from reference TRBV9 and TRBJ2-1, reads DSGVTQTPKHLITATGQRVTLRCSPRSGDLSVYWYQQSLDQGLQFLIQYYNGEERAKGNILERFSAQQFPDLHSELNLSSLELGDSALYFCASSVETSGLSNEQFFGPGTRLTVL.

The rearrangement joins TRBV27 to TRBJ2-1; D is ambiguous. Per germline, CDR1 MNHEY and CDR2 SMNVEV (reference sequence). V lost 3 bases and J 7 bases, leaving 13 bases between the germline ends. The CDR3 consists of 14 residues. The CDR3 DNA sequence: TGTGCCAGCAGTTTGGGGTGGACGAAGAATGAGCAGTTCTTC. Its translation: CASSLGWTKNEQFF.

The V gene is TRBV28, the J gene TRBJ1-1; the match to TRBD1 covers 7 bases. Germline values: CDR1 MDHEN, CDR2 SYDVKM. This CDR3 comprises 12 residues. V gave up 6 bases and J gave up 4 bases; unmatched junction bases: 2. This chain's CDR3 is CASRAGGTEAFF. CDR3 DNA: TGTGCCAGCAGAGCAGGGGGCACTGAAGCTTTCTTT. The whole variable domain, remainder taken from reference TRBV28 and TRBJ1-1, is DVKVTQSSRYLVKRTGEKVFLECVQDMDHENMFWYRQDPGLGLRLIYFSYDVKMKEKGDIPEGYSVSREKKERFSLILESASTNQTSMYLCASRAGGTEAFFGQGTRLTVV.

The chain uses TRBV19 and TRBJ2-7; D tentatively reads TRBD1 or TRBD2 (5 bases each). The CDR3 runs to 14 residues. V lost 0 bases and J 6 bases, leaving 12 bases between the germline ends. Per germline, CDR1 LNHDA and CDR2 SQIVND (reference sequence). The CDR3 sequence is CASSIDSGAGEQYF. For the CDR3, the DNA is TGTGCCAGTAGTATAGATTCCGGGGCTGGCGAGCAGTACTTC.

The rearrangement uses TRBV6-5 and TRBJ2-7; 9 bases map to TRBD1. This CDR3 has 13 amino acids. With 6 bases clipped from V and 5 bases from J, the junction kept 5 bases outside the gene matches. Germline-derived CDR1 and CDR2 are MNHEY and SVGAGI. DNA for the CDR3: TGTGCCAGCAGGGGGACAGGGTACGACGAGCAGTACTTC. Translating it yields CASRGTGYDEQYF.

The chain uses TRBV7-6 and TRBJ2-6; no definite D call. The CDR3 extends over 15 amino acids. CDR1 and CDR2 from the germline V gene are SGHVS and FNYEAQ. V lost 7 bases and J 1 base, leaving 11 bases between the germline ends. The chain's CDR3 is CASTPTPSGANVLTF. CDR3 bases: TGTGCCAGCACCCCTACCCCATCTGGGGCCAACGTCCTGACTTTC. The variable domain in full, completed from reference TRBV7-6 and TRBJ2-6, reads GAGVSQSPRYKVTKRGQDVALRCDPISGHVSLYWYRQALGQGPEFLTYFNYEAQQDKSGLPNDRFSAERPEGSISTLTIQRTEQRDSAMYRCASTPTPSGANVLTFGAGSRLTVL.